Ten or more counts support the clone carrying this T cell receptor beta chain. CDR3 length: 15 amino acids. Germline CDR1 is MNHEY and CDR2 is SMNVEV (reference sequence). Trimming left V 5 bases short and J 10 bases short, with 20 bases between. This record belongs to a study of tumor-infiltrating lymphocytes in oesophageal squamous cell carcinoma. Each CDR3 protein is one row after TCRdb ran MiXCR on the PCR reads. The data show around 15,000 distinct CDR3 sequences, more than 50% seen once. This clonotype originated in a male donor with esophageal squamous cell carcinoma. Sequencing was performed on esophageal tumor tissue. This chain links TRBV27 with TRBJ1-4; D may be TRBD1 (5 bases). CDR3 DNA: TGTGCCAGCAGTACGAGCTCGGGGGGGGTAGGAAAACTGTTTTTT. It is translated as CASSTSSGGVGKLFF.